This T cell receptor (beta chain) was identified in a study of T cell responses to AZD1222 COVID-19 vaccine. Germline V CDR1 and CDR2: SGHNT, YYREEE (reference sequence). V lost 0 bases and J 0 bases, leaving 6 bases between the germline ends. The CDR3 is 14 amino acids. The assay was immunoSEQ multiplex PCR, and TCRdb's table has in-frame clones only and misses some. The repertoire holds about 110,000 clones, with approximately 89% as singletons. Whole-study results and caveats: Donors skewed white British and female; clonal diversity was possibly underestimated. Sampled repertoires all dated from after the peak T cell response.

As concerns this clone: Antigen: not known. The same CDR3 also results from other DNA sequences found in this sample.

The chain is built from TRBV5-4 and TRBJ1-2; no reliable D call. The sequencing here drew on peripheral blood, taken on day 0 of MenACWY control vaccination. The TCR sequence derives from an adult in good health. The CDR3 sequence: CASSLDSANYGYTF. The DNA of the CDR3 is TGTGCCAGCAGCTTGGACAGTGCTAACTATGGCTACACCTTC.